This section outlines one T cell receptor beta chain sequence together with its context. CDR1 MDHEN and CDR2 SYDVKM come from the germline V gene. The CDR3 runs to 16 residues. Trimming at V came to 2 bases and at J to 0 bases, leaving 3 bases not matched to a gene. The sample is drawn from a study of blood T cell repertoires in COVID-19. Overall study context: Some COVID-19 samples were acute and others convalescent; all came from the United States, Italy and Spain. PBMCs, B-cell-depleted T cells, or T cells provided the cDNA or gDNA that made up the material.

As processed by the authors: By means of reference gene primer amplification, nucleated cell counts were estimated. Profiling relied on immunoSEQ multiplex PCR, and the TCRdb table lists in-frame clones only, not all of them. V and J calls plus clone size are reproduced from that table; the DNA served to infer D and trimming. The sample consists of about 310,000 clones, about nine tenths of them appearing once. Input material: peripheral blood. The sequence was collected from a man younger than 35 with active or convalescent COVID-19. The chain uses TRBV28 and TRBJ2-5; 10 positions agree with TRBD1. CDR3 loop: CASSLVGTGDQETQYF. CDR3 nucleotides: TGTGCCAGCAGTTTAGTCGGGACAGGGGACCAAGAGACCCAGTACTTC.